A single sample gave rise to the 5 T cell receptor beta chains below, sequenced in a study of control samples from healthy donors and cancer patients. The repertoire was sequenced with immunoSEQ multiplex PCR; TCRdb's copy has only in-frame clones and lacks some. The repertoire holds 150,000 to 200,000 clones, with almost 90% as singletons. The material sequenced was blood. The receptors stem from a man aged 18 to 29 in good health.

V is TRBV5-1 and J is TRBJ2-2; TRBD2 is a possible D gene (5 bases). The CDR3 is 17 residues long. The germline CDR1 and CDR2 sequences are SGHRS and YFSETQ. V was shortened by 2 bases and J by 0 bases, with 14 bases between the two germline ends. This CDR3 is CASSFRRSGANTGELFF. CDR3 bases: TGCGCCAGCAGCTTCAGGCGGAGCGGAGCGAACACCGGGGAGCTGTTTTTT. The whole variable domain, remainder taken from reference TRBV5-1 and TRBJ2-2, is KAGVTQTPRYLIKTRGQQVTLSCSPISGHRSVSWYQQTPGQGLQFLFEYFSETQRNKGNFPGRFSGRQFSNSRSEMNVSTLELGDSALYLCASSFRRSGANTGELFFGEGSRLTVL.

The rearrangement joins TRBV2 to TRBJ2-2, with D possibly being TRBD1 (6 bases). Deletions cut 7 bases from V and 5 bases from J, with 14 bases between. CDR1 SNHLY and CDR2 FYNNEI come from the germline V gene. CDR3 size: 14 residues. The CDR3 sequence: CASTEAGATGELFF. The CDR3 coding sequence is TGTGCCAGCACCGAAGCAGGGGCGACCGGGGAGCTGTTTTTT.

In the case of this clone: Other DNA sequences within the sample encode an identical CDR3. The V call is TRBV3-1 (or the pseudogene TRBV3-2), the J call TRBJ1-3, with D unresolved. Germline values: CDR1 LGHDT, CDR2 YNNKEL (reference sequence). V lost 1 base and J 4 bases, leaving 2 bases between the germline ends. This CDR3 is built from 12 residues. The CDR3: CASSQGGNTIYF. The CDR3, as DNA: TGTGCCAGCAGCCAAGGGGGAAACACCATATATTTT.

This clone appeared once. CDR3 sequence: CASSEAALSQPYGYTF. The CDR3 DNA reads as TGTGCCAGCAGTGAAGCGGCCTTGTCTCAACCTTATGGCTACACCTTC. The chain employs TRBV6-1 and TRBJ1-2; D is ambiguous. Per the germline V gene, CDR1 is MNHNS and CDR2 is SASEGT. V was clipped by 0 bases and J by 5 bases, with 16 bases between them. The CDR3 has 16 amino acids.

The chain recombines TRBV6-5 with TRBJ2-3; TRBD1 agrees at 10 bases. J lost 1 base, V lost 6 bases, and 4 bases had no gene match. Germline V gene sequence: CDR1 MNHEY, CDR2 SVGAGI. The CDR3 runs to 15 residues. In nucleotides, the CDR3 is TGTGCCAGCAGCCTAGACAGGGGGCGCACAGATACGCAGTATTTT. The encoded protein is CASSLDRGRTDTQYF.